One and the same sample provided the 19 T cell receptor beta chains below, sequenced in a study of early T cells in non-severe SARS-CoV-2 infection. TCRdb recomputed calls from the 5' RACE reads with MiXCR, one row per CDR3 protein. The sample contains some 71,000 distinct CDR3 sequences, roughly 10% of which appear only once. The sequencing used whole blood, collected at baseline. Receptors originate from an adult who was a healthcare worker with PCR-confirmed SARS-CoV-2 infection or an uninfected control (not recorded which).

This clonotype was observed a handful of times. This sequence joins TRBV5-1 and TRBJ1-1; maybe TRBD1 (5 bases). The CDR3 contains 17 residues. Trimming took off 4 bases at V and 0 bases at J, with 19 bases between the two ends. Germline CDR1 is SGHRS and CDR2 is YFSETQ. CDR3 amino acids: CASSLYGTGRMNTEAFF. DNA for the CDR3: TGCGCCAGCAGCCTATACGGGACGGGTAGAATGAACACTGAAGCTTTCTTT.

CDR3 amino acids: CASSPGGSSYNSPLHF. The CDR3 DNA reads TGTGCCAGCTCACCTGGGGGTAGCTCCTATAATTCACCCCTCCACTTT. V gene TRBV18 combines with J gene TRBJ1-6; TRBD1 is a possible D gene (5 bases). The CDR3 loop spans 16 amino acids. Per germline, CDR1 KGHSH and CDR2 LQKENI. The V and J ends lost 3 bases and 0 bases respectively, with 9 bases between them.

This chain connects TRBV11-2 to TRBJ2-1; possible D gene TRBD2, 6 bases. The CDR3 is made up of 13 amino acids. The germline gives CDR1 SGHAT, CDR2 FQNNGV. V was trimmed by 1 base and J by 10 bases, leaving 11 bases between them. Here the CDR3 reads CASSLGLEREQFF. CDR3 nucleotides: TGTGCCAGCAGCTTAGGACTAGAGCGCGAGCAGTTCTTC.

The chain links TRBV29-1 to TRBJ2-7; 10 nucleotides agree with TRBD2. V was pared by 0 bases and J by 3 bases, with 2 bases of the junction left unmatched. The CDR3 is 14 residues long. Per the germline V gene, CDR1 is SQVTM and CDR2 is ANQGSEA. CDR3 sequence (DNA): TGCAGCGTTGAAGAGGCTAGCGGGAGCTACGAGCAGTACTTC. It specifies CSVEEASGSYEQYF.

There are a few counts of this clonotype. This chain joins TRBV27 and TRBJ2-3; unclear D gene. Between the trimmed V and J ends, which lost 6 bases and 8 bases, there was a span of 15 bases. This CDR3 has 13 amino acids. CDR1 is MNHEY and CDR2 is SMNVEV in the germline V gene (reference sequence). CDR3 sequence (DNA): TGTGCCAGCAGCCTACTTCCTCCCGGTACGCAGTATTTT. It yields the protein CASSLLPPGTQYF.

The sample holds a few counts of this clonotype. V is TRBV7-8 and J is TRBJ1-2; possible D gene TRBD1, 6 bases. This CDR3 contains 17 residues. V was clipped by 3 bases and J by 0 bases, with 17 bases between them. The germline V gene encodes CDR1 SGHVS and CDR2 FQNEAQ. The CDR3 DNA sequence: TGTGCCAGCAGCTTTTCTAAGCATGGACAGACTAACTATGGCTACACCTTC. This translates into CASSFSKHGQTNYGYTF. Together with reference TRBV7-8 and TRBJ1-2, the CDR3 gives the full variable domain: GAGVSQSPRYKVAKRGQDVALRCDPISGHVSLFWYQQALGQGPEFLTYFQNEAQLDKSGLPSDRFFAERPEGSVSTLKIQRTQQEDSAVYLCASSFSKHGQTNYGYTFGSGTRLTVV.

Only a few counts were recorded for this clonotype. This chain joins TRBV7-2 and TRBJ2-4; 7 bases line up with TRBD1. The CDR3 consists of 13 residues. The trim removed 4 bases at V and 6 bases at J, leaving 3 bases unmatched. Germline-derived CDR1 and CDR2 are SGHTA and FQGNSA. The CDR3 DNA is TGTGCCAGCAGCTCCGGACAGGCAAACATTCAGTACTTC. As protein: CASSSGQANIQYF.

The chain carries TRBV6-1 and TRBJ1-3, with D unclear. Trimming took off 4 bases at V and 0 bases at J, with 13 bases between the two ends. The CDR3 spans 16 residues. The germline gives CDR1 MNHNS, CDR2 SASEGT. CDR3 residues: CASSVGLKASGNTIYF. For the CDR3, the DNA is TGTGCCAGCAGTGTTGGCCTCAAGGCCTCTGGAAACACCATATATTTT.

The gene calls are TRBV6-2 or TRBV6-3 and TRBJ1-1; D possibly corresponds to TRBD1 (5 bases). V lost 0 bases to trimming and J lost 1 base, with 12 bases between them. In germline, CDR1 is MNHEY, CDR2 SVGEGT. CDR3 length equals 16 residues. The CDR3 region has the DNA TGTGCCAGCAGTTACTCAAGGGGAGGTAGGAACACTGAAGCTTTCTTT. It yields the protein CASSYSRGGRNTEAFF.

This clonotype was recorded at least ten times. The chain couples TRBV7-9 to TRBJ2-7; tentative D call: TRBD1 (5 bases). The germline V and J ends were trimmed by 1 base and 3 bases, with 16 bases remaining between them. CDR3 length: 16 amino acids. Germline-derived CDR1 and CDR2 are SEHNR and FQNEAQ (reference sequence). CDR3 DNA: TGTGCCAGCAGCTTAGTATCAGAGACAGCAGACTACGAGCAGTACTTC. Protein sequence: CASSLVSETADYEQYF. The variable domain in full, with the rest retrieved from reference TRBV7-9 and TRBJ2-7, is DTGVSQNPRHKITKRGQNVTFRCDPISEHNRLYWYRQTLGQGPEFLTYFQNEAQLEKSRLLSDRFSAERPKGSFSTLEIQRTEQGDSAMYLCASSLVSETADYEQYFGPGTRLTVT.

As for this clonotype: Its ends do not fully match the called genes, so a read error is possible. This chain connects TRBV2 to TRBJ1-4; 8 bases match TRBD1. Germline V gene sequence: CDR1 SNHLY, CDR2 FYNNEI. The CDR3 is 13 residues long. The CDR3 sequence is CASKDRGNENLFF. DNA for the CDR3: TGTGCCAGCAAAGACAGGGGCAATGAAAATCTGTTTTTT.

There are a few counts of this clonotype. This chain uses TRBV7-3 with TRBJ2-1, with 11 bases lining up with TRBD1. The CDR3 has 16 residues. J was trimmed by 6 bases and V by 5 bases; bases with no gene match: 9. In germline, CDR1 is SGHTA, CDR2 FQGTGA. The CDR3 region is CASSPSTGTGGNEQFF. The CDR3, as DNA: TGTGCCAGCAGCCCCAGCACCGGGACAGGGGGCAATGAGCAGTTCTTC. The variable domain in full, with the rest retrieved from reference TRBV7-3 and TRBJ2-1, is GAGVSQTPSNKVTEKGKYVELRCDPISGHTALYWYRQSLGQGPEFLIYFQGTGAADDSGLPNDRFFAVRPEGSVSTLKIQRTERGDSAVYLCASSPSTGTGGNEQFFGPGTRLTVL.

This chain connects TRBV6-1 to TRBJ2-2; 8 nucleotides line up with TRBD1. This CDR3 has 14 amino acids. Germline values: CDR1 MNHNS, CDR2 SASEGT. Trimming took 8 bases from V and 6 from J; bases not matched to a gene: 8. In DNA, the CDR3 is TGTGCCAGCTTTACAGGGGGGAGTGCCGGGGAGCTGTTTTTT. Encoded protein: CASFTGGSAGELFF.

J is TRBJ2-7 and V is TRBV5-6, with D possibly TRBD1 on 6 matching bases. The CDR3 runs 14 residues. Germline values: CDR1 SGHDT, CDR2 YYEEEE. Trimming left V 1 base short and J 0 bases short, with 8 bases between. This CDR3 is CASSLTGTSYEQYF. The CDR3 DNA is TGTGCCAGCAGCTTGACAGGGACCTCCTACGAGCAGTACTTC.

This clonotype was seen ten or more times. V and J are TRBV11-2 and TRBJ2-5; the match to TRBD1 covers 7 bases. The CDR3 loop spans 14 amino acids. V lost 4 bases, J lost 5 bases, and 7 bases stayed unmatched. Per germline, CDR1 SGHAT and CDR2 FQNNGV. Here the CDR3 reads CASSYSGTAETQYF. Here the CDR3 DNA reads TGTGCCAGCAGCTACTCCGGGACAGCCGAGACCCAGTACTTC. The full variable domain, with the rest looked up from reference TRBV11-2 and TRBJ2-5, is EAGVAQSPRYKIIEKRQSVAFWCNPISGHATLYWYQQILGQGPKLLIQFQNNGVVDDSQLPKDRFSAERLKGVDSTLKIQPAKLEDSAVYLCASSYSGTAETQYFGPGTRLLVL.

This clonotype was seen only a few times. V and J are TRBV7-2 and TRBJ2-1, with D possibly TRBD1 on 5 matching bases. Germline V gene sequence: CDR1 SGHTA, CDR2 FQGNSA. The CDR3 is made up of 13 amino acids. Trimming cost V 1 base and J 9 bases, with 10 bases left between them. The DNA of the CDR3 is TGTGCCAGCAGCTTAGTGGGGCTTATTGAGCAGTTCTTC. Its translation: CASSLVGLIEQFF.

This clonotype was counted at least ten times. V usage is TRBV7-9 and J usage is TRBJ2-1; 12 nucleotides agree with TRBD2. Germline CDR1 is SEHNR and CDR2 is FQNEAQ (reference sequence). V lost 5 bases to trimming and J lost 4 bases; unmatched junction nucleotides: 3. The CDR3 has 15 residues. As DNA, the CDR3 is TGTGCCAGCAGCCTCCTAGCGGGAGGGTACAATGAGCAGTTCTTC. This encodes CASSLLAGGYNEQFF.

The CDR3 DNA reads TGCGCCAGCAGCTCTTCGGGACAGTTCATAGGCGAGACCCAGTACTTC. Its protein is CASSSSGQFIGETQYF. This chain links TRBV5-1 with TRBJ2-5, with 7 bases fitting TRBD1. This CDR3 is built from 16 residues. V dropped 3 bases and J dropped 5; count of bases not matched to a gene: 13. CDR1 SGHRS and CDR2 YFSETQ come from the germline V gene.

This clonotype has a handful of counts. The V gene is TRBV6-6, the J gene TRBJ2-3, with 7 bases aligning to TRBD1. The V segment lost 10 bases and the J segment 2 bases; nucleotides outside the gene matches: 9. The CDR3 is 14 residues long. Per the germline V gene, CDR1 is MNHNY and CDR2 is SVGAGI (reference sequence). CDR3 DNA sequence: TGTGCCACCAAAACAGGGGCTGACACAGATACGCAGTATTTT. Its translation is CATKTGADTDTQYF.